The clone carrying this TCR beta chain was observed a few times. These data come from a study of shared clonotypes between healthy human individuals. Method: immunoSEQ multiplex PCR; TCRdb's copy keeps in-frame clones and lacks some. The sample gives about 960,000 clones, approximately 76% of which show up once; approximately 1.5% is in the top ten. Trimming left V 3 bases short and J 5 bases short, with 10 bases between. The CDR3 has 13 amino acids. Germline V lookup: CDR1 LNHDA, CDR2 SQIVND (reference sequence). Sequencing was carried out using memory CD4+ T cells sorted from blood. Subset here: CD45RA-negative fraction. This receptor was taken from a man aged 18 to 35 in good health. This chain links TRBV19 with TRBJ1-2, with unresolved D. The CDR3 reads CASSIIGGYGYTF. The CDR3 nucleotides are TGTGCCAGTAGTATTATCGGAGGTTATGGCTACACCTTC.